Here is one T cell receptor (beta chain) with its context. Its antigen is undetermined. These data originate in a study of blood T cells in healthy people across ages. The second PCR ran about 6 to 12 cycles with a sample-barcoded 5' primer and J-beta primers. MiXCR, run by TCRdb on the 5' RACE reads, gives a single entry per CDR3 protein. The table shows 1.5 million to 2 million distinct CDR3 sequences, with 25% to 30% occurring only once. Study results and caveats: The lack of PBMC sorting stopped any conclusive naive versus antigen-experienced comparison. Naive CD4+ cell counts and diversity both ran higher in long-lived than in aged donors.

The V end was cut by 3 bases, the J end by 7 bases, with 15 bases between. This CDR3 contains 14 residues. Per germline, CDR1 LNHNV and CDR2 YYDKDF (reference sequence). The chain recombines TRBV15 with TRBJ1-2; the D is unclear. The sequencing sample was made of blood. The sequence came from a woman under 40 in good health. The CDR3 here is CATSSPEEPCGYTF. The DNA for the CDR3 is TGTGCCACCAGCAGCCCAGAGGAACCCTGTGGCTACACCTTC.